A selection of T cell receptor beta chains follows, all from one sample in a study of OX40 agonist ivuxolimab in advanced cancers. The assay was immunoSEQ multiplex PCR, and TCRdb's table has in-frame clones only and misses some. The repertoire consists of more than 55,000 clones, with approximately 88% occurring once and the leading ten covering around 10%. Sequenced here: CD4+ or CD8+ T cells sorted from blood, sampled in a trial of the OX40 agonist ivuxolimab. The receptors here all came from an adult with an advanced solid tumor such as melanoma, head and neck, liver or kidney cancer. CDR3s leave out the opening cysteine and the closing phenylalanine or tryptophan.

J gene,V gene,CDR3 protein
TRBJ1-2,TRBV29-1,SVEDSETGSDYGYT
TRBJ1-5,TRBV4-1,ASSPKGGDQPQH
TRBJ2-1,TRBV5-4,ASSWEPMAEQF
TRBJ2-1,TRBV5-4,ASSFLGTASYNEQF
TRBJ2-7,TRBV7-3,ASSFGSTGTGYHEQY
TRBJ2-1,TRBV7-6,ASSFAANEQF
TRBJ2-3,TRBV11-3,ASSLRGWGDTQY
TRBJ1-1,TRBV28,ASSLGQGLMNTEAF
TRBJ1-1,TRBV6-1,ASSEGRNTEAF
TRBJ2-6,TRBV28,ASSPTYRASGANVLT
TRBJ1-1,TRBV6-5,ASSYAALNTEAF
TRBJ2-3,TRBV19,ASSVYIRDIDSTDTQY
TRBJ2-1,TRBV15,ATSRDRAGRNNEQF